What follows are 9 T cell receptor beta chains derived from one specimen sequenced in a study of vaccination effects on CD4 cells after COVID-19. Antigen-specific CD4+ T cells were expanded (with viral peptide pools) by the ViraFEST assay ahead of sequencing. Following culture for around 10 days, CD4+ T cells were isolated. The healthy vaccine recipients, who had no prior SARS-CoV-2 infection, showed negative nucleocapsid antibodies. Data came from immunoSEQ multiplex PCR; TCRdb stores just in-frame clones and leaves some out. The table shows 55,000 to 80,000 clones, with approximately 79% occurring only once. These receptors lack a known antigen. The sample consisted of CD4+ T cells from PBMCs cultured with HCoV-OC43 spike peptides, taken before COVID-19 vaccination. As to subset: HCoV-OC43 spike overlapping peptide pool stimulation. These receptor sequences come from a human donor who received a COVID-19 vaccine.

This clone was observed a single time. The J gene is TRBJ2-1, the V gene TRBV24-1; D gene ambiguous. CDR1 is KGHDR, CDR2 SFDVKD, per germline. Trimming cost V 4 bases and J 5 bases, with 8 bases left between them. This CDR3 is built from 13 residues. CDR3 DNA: TGTGCCACCAGTGACCTCTTTAACAATGAGCAGTTCTTC. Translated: CATSDLFNNEQFF.

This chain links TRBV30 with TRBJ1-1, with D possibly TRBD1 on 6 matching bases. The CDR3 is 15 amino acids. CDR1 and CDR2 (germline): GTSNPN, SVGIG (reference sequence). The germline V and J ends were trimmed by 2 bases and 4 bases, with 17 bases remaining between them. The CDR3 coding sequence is TGTGCCTGGAGTTTCCAGCCAGGGGTGGGCACTGAAGCTTTCTTT. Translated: CAWSFQPGVGTEAFF.

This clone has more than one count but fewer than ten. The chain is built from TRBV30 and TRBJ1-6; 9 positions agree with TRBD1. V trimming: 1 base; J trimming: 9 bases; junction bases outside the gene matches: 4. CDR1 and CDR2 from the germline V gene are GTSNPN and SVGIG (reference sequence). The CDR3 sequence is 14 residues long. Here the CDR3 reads CAWSEGQGASPLHF. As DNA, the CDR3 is TGTGCCTGGAGTGAGGGACAGGGAGCTTCACCCCTCCACTTT.

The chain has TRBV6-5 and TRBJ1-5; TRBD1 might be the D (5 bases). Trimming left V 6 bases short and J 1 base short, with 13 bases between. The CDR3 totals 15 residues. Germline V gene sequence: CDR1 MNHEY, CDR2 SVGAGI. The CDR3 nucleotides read TGTGCCAGCAGCCCAACGGGACGGAGCAATCAGCCCCAGCATTTT. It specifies CASSPTGRSNQPQHF.

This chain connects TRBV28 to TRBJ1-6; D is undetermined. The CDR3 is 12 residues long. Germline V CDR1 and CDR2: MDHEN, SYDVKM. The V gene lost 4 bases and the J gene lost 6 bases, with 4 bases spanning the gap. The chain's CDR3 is CASSSGNSPLHF. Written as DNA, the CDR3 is TGTGCCAGCAGTTCGGGTAATTCACCCCTCCACTTT.

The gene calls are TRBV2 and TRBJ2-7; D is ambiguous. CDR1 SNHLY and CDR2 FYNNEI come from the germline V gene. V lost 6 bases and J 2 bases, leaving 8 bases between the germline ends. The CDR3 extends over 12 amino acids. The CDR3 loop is CASSPDPYEQYV. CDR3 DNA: TGTGCCAGCAGCCCTGACCCCTACGAGCAGTACGTC.

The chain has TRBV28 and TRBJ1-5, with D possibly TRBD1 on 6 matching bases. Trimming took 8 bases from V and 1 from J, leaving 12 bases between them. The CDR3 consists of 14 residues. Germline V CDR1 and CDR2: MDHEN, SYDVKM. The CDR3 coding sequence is TGTGCCAGCCGCTTAGGGGGGAGCAATCAGCCCCAGCATTTT. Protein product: CASRLGGSNQPQHF.

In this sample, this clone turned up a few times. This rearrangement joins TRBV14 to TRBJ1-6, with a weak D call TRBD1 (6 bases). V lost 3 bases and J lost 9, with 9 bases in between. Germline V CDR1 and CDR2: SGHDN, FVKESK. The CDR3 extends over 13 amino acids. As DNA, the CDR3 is TGTGCCAGCAGCCAGGGGGCTCCTTCACCCCTCCACTTT. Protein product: CASSQGAPSPLHF.

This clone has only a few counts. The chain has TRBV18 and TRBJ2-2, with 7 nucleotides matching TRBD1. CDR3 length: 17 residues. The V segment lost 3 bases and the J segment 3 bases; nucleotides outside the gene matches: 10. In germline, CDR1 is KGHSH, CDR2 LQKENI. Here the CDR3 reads CASSPNDRDSDTGELFF. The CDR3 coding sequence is TGTGCCAGCTCACCGAACGACCGGGACAGTGACACCGGGGAGCTGTTTTTT.